These 10 T cell receptor beta chains share one sample of origin, sequenced in a study of cytomegalovirus exposure and HLA in healthy donors. The method was immunoSEQ multiplex PCR; TCRdb's version includes in-frame clones alone and lacks a portion of them. Of about 88,000 clones in the sample, approximately 84% were seen once. Sequenced input: PBMCs. Source of these receptors: a woman aged 18-29 years in good health and CMV-seropositive.

The table lists this clone with a few counts. The V call is TRBV7-2, the J call TRBJ2-5; 9 bases match TRBD1. The J segment lost 5 bases and the V segment lost 5 bases, leaving 9 bases of the junction unmatched. CDR1 and CDR2 (germline): SGHTA, FQGNSA. The CDR3 totals 15 residues. The CDR3 protein is CASSAYRTGVETQYF. CDR3 coding DNA: TGTGCCAGCAGCGCATACAGGACAGGGGTTGAGACCCAGTACTTC.

The V call is TRBV30, the J call TRBJ1-6; 10 nucleotides line up with TRBD1. The ends lost 0 bases at V and 13 bases at J; junction bases unmatched: 6. Per germline, CDR1 GTSNPN and CDR2 SVGIG (reference sequence). The CDR3 runs 14 residues. The CDR3 DNA reads as TGTGCCTGGAGTGTAGGGACAGGGGTCTCTCCCCTCCACTTT. As protein: CAWSVGTGVSPLHF.

The rearrangement joins TRBV30 to TRBJ2-1; D is unclear. V lost 2 bases and J lost 8, with 16 bases in between. Germline CDR1 reads GTSNPN; CDR2 reads SVGIG (reference sequence). The CDR3 covers 14 residues. The CDR3 DNA is TGTGCCTGGAGTCTCTTCCTCCTCGAGGATGAGCAGTTCTTC. As protein: CAWSLFLLEDEQFF.

This chain joins TRBV7-9 and TRBJ2-7; maybe TRBD2 (7 bases). In germline, CDR1 is SEHNR, CDR2 FQNEAQ (reference sequence). The CDR3 is 15 residues long. Trimming cost V 1 base and J 3 bases, with 13 bases left between them. The CDR3 is CASSLVGGGVYEQYF. In nucleotides, the CDR3 is TGTGCCAGCAGCTTAGTTGGGGGGGGCGTCTACGAGCAGTACTTC.

V and J are TRBV28 and TRBJ1-6; possible D gene TRBD1, 6 bases. The germline V gene encodes CDR1 MDHEN and CDR2 SYDVKM. Trimming took 5 bases from V and 4 from J, leaving 18 bases between them. This CDR3 has 17 residues. DNA of the CDR3: TGTGCCAGCAGTGCCGGGGGGGGCACCTTATATAATTCACCCCTCCACTTT. Its protein product is CASSAGGGTLYNSPLHF.

This chain uses TRBV2 with TRBJ2-3; the D gene is possibly TRBD1 (5 bases). The V end was cut by 2 bases, the J end by 4 bases, with 13 bases between. Germline assignment: CDR1 SNHLY and CDR2 FYNNEI. This CDR3 has 15 amino acids. The CDR3 nucleotides are TGTGCCAGCAGTGAATGGCAGGGTGAGGCAGATACGCAGTATTTT. This gives the protein CASSEWQGEADTQYF.

The chain combines TRBV6-5 with TRBJ1-2, with a tentative D call TRBD1 (6 bases). The CDR3 length is 15 residues. Germline lookup yields CDR1 MNHEY and CDR2 SVGAGI. The V gene lost 0 bases and the J gene lost 8 bases, with 16 bases spanning the gap. DNA for the CDR3: TGTGCCAGCAGTTACTCGCCCGGGACACCAGTGGGCTACACCTTC. This gives the protein CASSYSPGTPVGYTF.

This clone was counted only a few times. The chain couples TRBV9 to TRBJ2-1, with 8 bases aligning to TRBD2. This CDR3 comprises 15 residues. The trim removed 4 bases at V and 3 bases at J, leaving 6 bases unmatched. Germline V gives CDR1 SGDLS, CDR2 YYNGEE. This CDR3 is CASSTRLAGYNEQFF. CDR3 DNA sequence: TGTGCCAGCAGCACCCGCCTAGCGGGCTACAATGAGCAGTTCTTC. Drawing the rest from reference TRBV9 and TRBJ2-1, the complete variable domain is DSGVTQTPKHLITATGQRVTLRCSPRSGDLSVYWYQQSLDQGLQFLIQYYNGEERAKGNILERFSAQQFPDLHSELNLSSLELGDSALYFCASSTRLAGYNEQFFGPGTRLTVL.

The chain employs TRBV5-6 and TRBJ2-7; the D gene is possibly TRBD1 (5 bases). V was shortened by 2 bases and J by 3 bases, with 12 bases between the two germline ends. Germline V gene data show CDR1 as SGHDT and CDR2 as YYEEEE. The CDR3 runs 14 residues. Here the CDR3 reads CASSFRVFRYEQYF. The CDR3 nucleotides are TGTGCCAGCAGCTTCAGGGTGTTCCGCTACGAGCAGTACTTC.

J is TRBJ2-3 and V is TRBV12-5; D not certain. The CDR3 consists of 13 residues. Germline assignment: CDR1 LGHNT and CDR2 FRNRAP. V lost 6 bases to trimming and J lost 6 bases, with 13 bases between them. CDR3: CASGEWHSDTQYF. In nucleotides, the CDR3 is TGTGCTAGTGGGGAGTGGCATTCGGATACGCAGTATTTT.